This T cell receptor beta chain was documented in a study of T cells in Graves' hyperthyroidism and ophthalmopathy. Amplified regions were TCR beta CDR3 sequences from RNA transcripts. The study used the HTBI primer set for a first-round RT-PCR of the TCR CDR3. TCRdb called the multiplex PCR reads again in MiXCR, with one record for every CDR3 protein. Of 330,000 or so distinct CDR3 sequences in the sample, around 19% were seen once. This CDR3 region has 16 residues. Deletions cut 3 bases from V and 3 bases from J, with 17 bases between. PBMCs stemmed from about 9.7 ml fresh peripheral blood. The source material was blood. The chain uses TRBV12-3 or TRBV12-4 and TRBJ1-1, with TRBD1 as a possible D gene (5 bases). The clonotype originates from a man aged 45-65 years with Graves' ophthalmopathy. CDR3 bases: TGTGCCAGCAGTTTCATGAGTCGGGCCAGGGACACTGAAGCTTTCTTT. Translated: CASSFMSRARDTEAFF.